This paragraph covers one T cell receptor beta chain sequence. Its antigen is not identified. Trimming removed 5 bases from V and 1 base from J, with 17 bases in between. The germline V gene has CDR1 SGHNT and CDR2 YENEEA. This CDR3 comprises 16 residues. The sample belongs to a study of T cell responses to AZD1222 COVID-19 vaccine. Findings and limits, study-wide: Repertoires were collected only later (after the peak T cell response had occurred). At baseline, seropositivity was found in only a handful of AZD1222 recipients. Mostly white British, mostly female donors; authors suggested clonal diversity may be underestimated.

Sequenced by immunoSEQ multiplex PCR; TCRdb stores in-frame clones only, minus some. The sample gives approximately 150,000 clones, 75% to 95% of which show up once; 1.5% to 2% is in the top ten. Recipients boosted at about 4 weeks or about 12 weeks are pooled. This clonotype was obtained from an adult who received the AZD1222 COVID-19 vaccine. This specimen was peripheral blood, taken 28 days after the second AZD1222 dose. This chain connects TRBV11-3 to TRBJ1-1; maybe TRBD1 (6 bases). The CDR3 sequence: CASSLGTGKGNTEAFF. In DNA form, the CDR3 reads TGTGCCAGCAGCCTGGGAACAGGGAAAGGGAACACTGAAGCTTTCTTT.